This T cell receptor beta chain was captured in a study of blood T cell repertoires in COVID-19. Study details: Whether acute or convalescent, the COVID-19 samples came from the United States, Italy and Spain. In each case, the material was cDNA or gDNA derived from T cells, B-cell-depleted T cells, or PBMCs.

Germline V lookup: CDR1 SGHRS, CDR2 YFSETQ. This CDR3 region has 15 residues. Trimming left V 5 bases short and J 0 bases short, with 11 bases between. Authors' data handling: How many nucleated cells were present was estimated from reference gene primer amplification. Assay: immunoSEQ multiplex PCR; the TCRdb copy retains only in-frame clones and omits some. V, J and clone size reflect that table, while D and trimming were determined from the DNA. The sample holds under 200,000 clones; 86% are singletons and the top ten take less than 3.5%. The V call is TRBV5-1, the J call TRBJ2-2, with a tentative D call TRBD2 (6 bases). This TCR was sampled from a man in his 70s with acute or convalescent COVID-19. Sequences were obtained from peripheral blood. The CDR3 loop reads CASSRGVANTGELFF. DNA for the CDR3: TGCGCCAGCAGTCGCGGGGTCGCGAACACCGGGGAGCTGTTTTTT. The complete variable domain, with remaining parts taken from reference TRBV5-1 and TRBJ2-2, reads KAGVTQTPRYLIKTRGQQVTLSCSPISGHRSVSWYQQTPGQGLQFLFEYFSETQRNKGNFPGRFSGRQFSNSRSEMNVSTLELGDSALYLCASSRGVANTGELFFGEGSRLTVL.